These 27 T cell receptor beta chains share one sample of origin, sequenced in a study of shared clonotypes between healthy human individuals. Assay used: immunoSEQ multiplex PCR; TCRdb lists only in-frame clones, some missing. This sample carries about 960,000 clones, over 75% of them seen once, and the ten largest clones take approximately 1.5%. Source material: memory CD4+ T cells sorted from blood. Indicated subset: CD45RA-negative fraction. These receptors were collected from a man aged 18 to 35 in good health.

J is TRBJ2-5 and V is TRBV5-1, with a tentative D call TRBD1 (5 bases). The CDR3 sequence is 14 residues long. Germline-derived CDR1 and CDR2 are SGHRS and YFSETQ. Trimming left V 7 bases short and J 5 bases short, with 18 bases between. CDR3 bases: TGCGCCAGCGGCGAGCCAGGGCTCTTGGAGACCCAGTACTTC. Protein sequence: CASGEPGLLETQYF.

This clone has just a few counts. At the DNA level, this CDR3 is encoded by other sequences in the same sample as well. The rearrangement joins TRBV10-3 to TRBJ2-3, with D perhaps TRBD2 (6 bases). There are 13 residues in the CDR3. V lost 4 bases and J 5 bases, leaving 10 bases between the germline ends. The V gene's germline CDR1 is ENHRY and CDR2 SYGVKD. Here the CDR3 DNA reads TGTGCCATCAGTGGAGGGCGGGAAGATACGCAGTATTTT. Protein: CAISGGREDTQYF.

The chain combines TRBV4-1 with TRBJ1-1; weak D call: TRBD1 (5 bases). Looked up from germline, CDR1 is MGHRA and CDR2 is YSYEKL. This CDR3 comprises 16 residues. V was shortened by 5 bases and J by 3 bases, with 19 bases between the two germline ends. In DNA form, the CDR3 reads TGCGCCAGCAGCTATCAGGGTAACAGGAGGGACACTGAAGCTTTCTTT. Its translation: CASSYQGNRRDTEAFF.

This clone was detected a few times. The rearrangement links TRBV27 to TRBJ1-6, with D unclear. Germline V gene data show CDR1 as MNHEY and CDR2 as SMNVEV (reference sequence). The CDR3 spans 14 residues. Trimming removed 2 bases at V and 7 bases at J, with 9 bases between. CDR3 residues: CASSLTWANSPLHF. The DNA of the CDR3 is TGTGCCAGCAGTTTAACGTGGGCCAATTCACCCCTCCACTTT.

The chain is built from TRBV6-5 and TRBJ2-7; possibly TRBD2 for D (7 bases). The germline CDR1 and CDR2 sequences are MNHEY and SVGAGI. The V gene lost 0 bases and the J gene lost 5 bases, with 11 bases spanning the gap. The CDR3 runs to 14 residues. DNA for the CDR3: TGTGCCAGCAGTTACTCGGGCGGGGGCGACGAGCAGTACTTC. Translation: CASSYSGGGDEQYF.

J is TRBJ2-1 and V is TRBV5-6, with D hard to call. Trimming removed 0 bases at V and 0 bases at J, with 10 bases between. CDR1 is SGHDT, CDR2 YYEEEE, per germline. The CDR3 covers 16 residues. The CDR3 DNA reads as TGTGCCAGCAGCTTGGACGCTCCGGGCTCCTACAATGAGCAGTTCTTC. Protein: CASSLDAPGSYNEQFF.

The V and J genes are TRBV18 and TRBJ2-7; D not certain. The CDR3 sequence is 12 residues long. The germline V gene encodes CDR1 KGHSH and CDR2 LQKENI. V lost 4 bases, J lost 7 bases, and 11 bases lay in between. DNA for the CDR3: TGTGCCAGCTCACATGACACCCCTGAGCAGTACTTC. It yields the protein CASSHDTPEQYF.

In this sample, this clone turned up a few times. This chain uses TRBV9 with TRBJ1-1; D possibly corresponds to TRBD1 (6 bases). The length of the CDR3 is 14 residues. The germline V gene encodes CDR1 SGDLS and CDR2 YYNGEE. The V end lost 1 base, the J end lost 4 bases, and 11 bases lay between the germline ends. The CDR3 reads CASSVTQGSTEAFF. The CDR3 nucleotides read TGTGCCAGCAGCGTAACGCAGGGGAGCACTGAAGCTTTCTTT.

This clone was observed at least ten times. This sequence joins TRBV19 and TRBJ1-2; D may be TRBD1 (6 bases). This CDR3 spans 13 amino acids. V gave up 5 bases and J gave up 4 bases, with 11 bases separating them. CDR1 is LNHDA and CDR2 is SQIVND in the germline V gene (reference sequence). Here the CDR3 reads CASSPDRVYGYTF. CDR3 DNA sequence: TGTGCCAGTAGTCCGGACAGAGTCTATGGCTACACCTTC.

V usage is TRBV5-4 and J usage is TRBJ2-6, with TRBD2 as a possible D gene (5 bases). CDR3 length: 18 amino acids. CDR1 and CDR2 from the germline V gene are SGHNT and YYREEE (reference sequence). The germline V and J ends were trimmed by 0 bases and 4 bases, with 17 bases remaining between them. This CDR3 reads CASSLGPGLGAGANVLTF. DNA for the CDR3: TGTGCCAGCAGCTTGGGGCCAGGCCTGGGAGCCGGGGCCAACGTCCTGACTTTC. The full variable domain, rest sourced from reference TRBV5-4 and TRBJ2-6, is ETGVTQSPTHLIKTRGQQVTLRCSSQSGHNTVSWYQQALGQGPQFIFQYYREEENGRGNFPPRFSGLQFPNYSSELNVNALELDDSALYLCASSLGPGLGAGANVLTFGAGSRLTVL.

This clone was recorded only once. The chain uses TRBV11-1 and TRBJ2-5; no reliable D call. Germline V gene lookup returns CDR1 SGHAT and CDR2 FQDESV (reference sequence). Trimming removed 2 bases from V and 5 bases from J, with 9 bases in between. The CDR3 loop spans 13 amino acids. CDR3 coding DNA: TGTGCCAGCAGCTTAAAGAAGAGGGAGACCCAGTACTTC. It is translated as CASSLKKRETQYF.

V is TRBV6-6 and J is TRBJ1-5; D is possibly TRBD1 (6 bases). This CDR3 spans 14 amino acids. Germline loops: CDR1 MNHNY, CDR2 SVGAGI (reference sequence). Deletions cut 4 bases from V and 4 bases from J, with 11 bases between. CDR3 DNA sequence: TGTGCCAGCAGTTTGGAACAGGGTAATCAGCCCCAGCATTTT. Residues: CASSLEQGNQPQHF.

This clone has just one count. The CDR3 spells CASSGDRITGELFF. The CDR3 region has the DNA TGTGCCAGCAGTGGGGACAGGATCACCGGGGAGCTGTTTTTT. This chain joins TRBV27 and TRBJ2-2, with 8 bases identical to TRBD1. Germline CDR1 is MNHEY and CDR2 is SMNVEV (reference sequence). The CDR3 sequence is 14 residues long. V lost 5 bases to trimming and J lost 4 bases; unmatched junction nucleotides: 3.

J is TRBJ1-5 and V is TRBV10-2; no clear D. The CDR3 runs 14 residues. V shed 6 bases and J shed 0 bases, with 9 bases lying between them. In germline, CDR1 is WSHSY, CDR2 SAAADI. CDR3 nucleotides: TGCGCCAGCAGGGGGTCTTATAGCAATCAGCCCCAGCATTTT. It translates to CASRGSYSNQPQHF.

V is TRBV5-4 and J is TRBJ2-1; D gene uncertain. Trimming stripped 7 bases from V and 6 bases from J, with 8 bases between. CDR3 length equals 11 residues. Germline V CDR1 and CDR2: SGHNT, YYREEE (reference sequence). In DNA form, the CDR3 reads TGTGCCAGCCGACTCCTCAATGAGCAGTTCTTC. The encoded protein is CASRLLNEQFF.

On this clone itself: This same CDR3 is encoded by further DNA sequences in the sample. This chain uses TRBV11-2 with TRBJ2-7, with D perhaps matching TRBD1 or TRBD2 (6 bases each). The CDR3 loop spans 14 amino acids. V gave up 0 bases and J gave up 4 bases, with 10 bases separating them. The germline CDR1 and CDR2 sequences are SGHAT and FQNNGV. The CDR3 sequence: CASSLERGPYEQYF. The DNA of the CDR3 is TGTGCCAGCAGCTTAGAACGGGGGCCATACGAGCAGTACTTC. The variable domain in full, completed from reference TRBV11-2 and TRBJ2-7, reads EAGVAQSPRYKIIEKRQSVAFWCNPISGHATLYWYQQILGQGPKLLIQFQNNGVVDDSQLPKDRFSAERLKGVDSTLKIQPAKLEDSAVYLCASSLERGPYEQYFGPGTRLTVT.

The gene calls are TRBV2 and TRBJ2-2; a weak D match, TRBD2 (6 bases). The CDR3 totals 16 residues. CDR1 and CDR2 from the germline V gene are SNHLY and FYNNEI. Trimming removed 0 bases from V and 7 bases from J, with 15 bases in between. CDR3 residues: CASSEAHTHSGGELFF. CDR3 in DNA: TGTGCCAGCAGTGAAGCCCATACCCATAGCGGCGGGGAGCTGTTTTTT. The full variable domain, completed using reference TRBV2 and TRBJ2-2, is EPEVTQTPSHQVTQMGQEVILRCVPISNHLYFYWYRQILGQKVEFLVSFYNNEISEKSEIFDDQFSVERPDGSNFTLKIRSTKLEDSAMYFCASSEAHTHSGGELFFGEGSRLTVL.

The chain carries TRBV30 and TRBJ2-7, with D possibly TRBD2 on 5 matching bases. The germline CDR1 and CDR2 sequences are GTSNPN and SVGIG (reference sequence). This CDR3 has 14 residues. V lost 3 bases and J 0 bases, leaving 12 bases between the germline ends. CDR3 nucleotides: TGTGCCTGGAGATCGGGGTACAGCTCCTACGAGCAGTACTTC. Residues: CAWRSGYSSYEQYF.

V gene TRBV5-1 combines with J gene TRBJ2-7; TRBD1 matches at 9 bases. Losses at the gene ends were 4 bases for V and 5 bases for J; bases not matched to a gene: 10. CDR1 is SGHRS, CDR2 YFSETQ, per germline. This CDR3 has 15 amino acids. The CDR3 bases are TGCGCCAGCAGCCCCGGGACAGGGTTCTTGCACGAGCAGTACTTC. This codes for CASSPGTGFLHEQYF.

This clone was picked up many times. The chain employs TRBV10-3 and TRBJ2-3, with unresolved D. The germline V and J ends were trimmed by 1 base and 1 base, with 9 bases remaining between them. This CDR3 spans 15 amino acids. CDR1 is ENHRY and CDR2 is SYGVKD in the germline V gene. The CDR3 coding sequence is TGTGCCATCAGTGAGTTATTTCCACGCACAGATACGCAGTATTTT. This sequence encodes CAISELFPRTDTQYF.

The chain's CDR3 is CASSYSSSGYQETQYF. CDR3 coding DNA: TGTGCCAGCAGTTACTCCTCCTCGGGGTATCAAGAGACCCAGTACTTC. This chain links TRBV6-5 with TRBJ2-5, with D possibly being TRBD2 (5 bases). CDR1 is MNHEY and CDR2 is SVGAGI in the germline V gene. V was cut by 0 bases and J by 2 bases, with 13 bases left in between. This CDR3 spans 16 amino acids.

Details on this clone: One junction end disagrees with the germline gene, perhaps due to a read error. The J gene is TRBJ2-3, the V gene TRBV7-7, with 15 bases lining up with TRBD2. The germline V gene has CDR1 SSHAT and CDR2 FNYEAQ (reference sequence). The CDR3 consists of 16 residues. CDR3 in amino acids: CASSPGLAGGPATQYF. The CDR3 bases are TGTGCTAGCAGCCCCGGACTAGCGGGAGGGCCAGCTACGCAGTATTTT.

This clone was recorded at least ten times. V is TRBV28 and J is TRBJ1-2; D may be TRBD1 (6 bases). The CDR3 length is 16 residues. Per the germline V gene, CDR1 is MDHEN and CDR2 is SYDVKM. V lost 5 bases and J lost 2, with 18 bases in between. CDR3 region: CASSLPIPGHNYGYTF. CDR3 in DNA: TGTGCCAGCAGTCTCCCGATCCCGGGACACAACTATGGCTACACCTTC.

The chain couples TRBV6-1 to TRBJ1-3, with a tentative D call TRBD1 (6 bases). CDR3 length: 15 residues. Germline loops: CDR1 MNHNS, CDR2 SASEGT. V was pared by 4 bases and J by 2 bases, with 12 bases between. The CDR3 sequence is CASSVQGSTGNTIYF. The CDR3 nucleotides are TGTGCCAGCAGTGTCCAGGGGAGCACTGGAAACACCATATATTTT.

The rearrangement uses TRBV10-1 and TRBJ2-7; D could derive from TRBD1 or TRBD2 (5 bases each). Per the germline V gene, CDR1 is WNHNN and CDR2 is SYGVQD (reference sequence). The CDR3 loop spans 13 amino acids. Trimming took off 1 base at V and 6 bases at J, with 10 bases between the two ends. This CDR3 is CASSEYWGSEQYF. CDR3 bases: TGCGCCAGCAGTGAGTATTGGGGGAGCGAGCAGTACTTC.

With regard to this clone: Additional DNA sequences in this sample encode the identical CDR3. The chain recombines TRBV5-1 with TRBJ2-3; D gene ambiguous. This CDR3 is built from 11 residues. The V and J ends lost 4 bases and 2 bases respectively, with 2 bases between them. Germline CDR1 reads SGHRS; CDR2 reads YFSETQ. The CDR3 coding sequence is TGCGCCAGCAGCCTCACAGATACGCAGTATTTT. Amino acids: CASSLTDTQYF.

The J gene is TRBJ2-7, the V gene TRBV4-1; 7 positions match TRBD2. Germline V gives CDR1 MGHRA, CDR2 YSYEKL. This CDR3 spans 16 amino acids. The ends lost 1 base at V and 2 bases at J; junction bases unmatched: 8. Here the CDR3 reads CASSQVGGSLAYEQYF. CDR3 nucleotides: TGCGCCAGCAGCCAAGTGGGGGGGAGTCTTGCCTACGAGCAGTACTTC.